The rows below give T cell receptor beta chains drawn from one sample of a study of CD8 T cells in Susac syndrome. MiXCR was run by TCRdb on the immunoSEQ multiplex PCR reads, yielding one entry per CDR3 protein. Among a few hundred thousand distinct CDR3 sequences, around 93% were seen once, and the ten largest hold about 0.14%. The material sequenced was CD4+ T cells from PBMCs. The receptors were gathered from a human donor with Susac syndrome. Both conserved end residues are part of each CDR3. A D gene is named only where the DNA matches it firmly. Clone sizes are given selectively: once, few, many, or a class where the clone is expanded.

clone_size	j_call	v_call	d_call	cdr3_aa	cdr3_nt
-	TRBJ2-3	TRBV15	-	CATSRVADTDTQYF	TGTGCCACCAGCAGAGTGGCAGACACAGATACGCAGTATTTT
-	TRBJ2-1	TRBV20-1	TRBD1	CSAWGQGGGEQFF	TGCAGTGCCTGGGGACAGGGTGGAGGAGAGCAGTTCTTC
-	TRBJ1-2	TRBV19	TRBD1	CASSPRGQGSANYGYTF	TGTGCCAGTAGCCCACGGGGACAGGGGTCGGCAAACTATGGCTACACCTTC
-	TRBJ1-2	TRBV7-2	-	CASSVGQLRYTYGYTF	TGTGCCAGCAGCGTAGGACAGCTGCGATATACCTATGGCTACACCTTC
-	TRBJ1-1	TRBV6-2/TRBV6-3	-	CASSLQGAVDTEAFF	TGTGCCAGCAGCCTACAGGGAGCGGTTGATACTGAAGCTTTCTTT
-	TRBJ2-6	TRBV24-1	-	CATSDPLVGSGANVLTF	TGTGCCACCAGTGATCCCCTTGTTGGATCCGGGGCCAACGTCCTGACTTTC
-	TRBJ1-3	TRBV4-3	-	CASSQAAGSGNTIYF	TGCGCCAGCAGCCAAGCTGCGGGGTCTGGAAACACCATATATTTT
-	TRBJ1-2	TRBV6-2/TRBV6-3	-	CASSYSGPGYTF	TGTGCCAGCAGTTACTCGGGCCCCGGCTACACCTTC
-	TRBJ2-3	TRBV12-3/TRBV12-4	TRBD2	CASSPFGLAGTGSTDTQYF	TGTGCCAGCAGCCCCTTCGGGCTAGCGGGGACCGGTAGCACAGATACGCAGTATTTT
-	TRBJ1-2	TRBV4-3	TRBD1	CASSQARDSYGYTF	TGCGCCAGCAGCCAAGCCAGGGACAGCTATGGCTACACCTTC
-	TRBJ2-7	TRBV20-1	TRBD2	CSVPSSGGNYEQYF	TGCAGTGTCCCGTCTAGCGGCGGAAACTACGAGCAGTACTTC
-	TRBJ2-6	TRBV10-2	TRBD1	CASSDPTGGASGANVLTF	TGCGCCAGCAGTGATCCAACAGGGGGTGCCTCTGGGGCCAACGTCCTGACTTTC
-	TRBJ1-5	TRBV7-8	TRBD1	CASSSDRGPQPQHF	TGTGCCAGCAGCTCGGACAGGGGGCCTCAGCCCCAGCATTTT
-	TRBJ2-2	TRBV7-9	-	CASSSYQQGTGELFF	TGTGCCAGCAGCTCCTACCAACAGGGCACCGGGGAGCTGTTTTTT
-	TRBJ1-1	TRBV9	-	CASSVDGQLMNTEAFF	TGTGCCAGCAGCGTAGACGGACAGCTCATGAACACTGAAGCTTTCTTT
-	TRBJ2-7	TRBV7-9	TRBD2	CASTISGVTYEQYF	TGTGCCAGCACCATTAGCGGGGTAACCTACGAGCAGTACTTC
-	TRBJ1-5	TRBV28	-	CASSGDPARGQPQHF	TGTGCCAGCAGTGGGGATCCAGCCCGGGGTCAGCCCCAGCATTTT
-	TRBJ1-6	TRBV7-9	-	CASNSGGAEDSPLHF	TGTGCCAGCAACTCGGGGGGGGCTGAGGATTCACCCCTCCACTTT
once	TRBJ1-5	TRBV27	-	CASRGVDQPQHF	TGTGCCAGCAGGGGGGTAGATCAGCCCCAGCATTTT
once	TRBJ2-7	TRBV11-2	-	CASSLRLTSSYEQYF	TGTGCCAGCAGCTTACGTTTAACATCCTCCTACGAGCAGTACTTC
-	TRBJ2-6	TRBV7-2	TRBD1	CASTRTGTNSGANVLTF	TGTGCCAGCACCCGGACAGGAACAAACTCTGGGGCCAACGTCCTGACTTTC
-	TRBJ1-1	TRBV15	-	CATSRGGGHNALLEAFF	TGTGCCACCAGCAGAGGAGGAGGGCACAACGCCTTACTTGAAGCTTTCTTT
-	TRBJ2-2	TRBV2	-	CASSVTRDGELFF	TGTGCCAGCAGTGTCACTAGGGACGGGGAGCTGTTTTTT
few	TRBJ2-5	TRBV29-1	-	CSVGKATQETQYF	TGCAGCGTTGGAAAGGCGACTCAAGAGACCCAGTACTTC
-	TRBJ1-5	TRBV20-1	TRBD1	CSSLRAPGQDNQPQHF	TGCAGCTCCCTTAGGGCCCCGGGACAGGACAATCAGCCCCAGCATTTT
-	TRBJ2-3	TRBV5-4	TRBD2	CASSFSRGGHTDTQYF	TGTGCCAGCAGCTTCTCGCGGGGGGGCCACACAGATACGCAGTATTTT
-	TRBJ2-5	TRBV29-1	-	CSVEPAGLQETQYF	TGCAGCGTTGAGCCGGCAGGCCTGCAAGAGACCCAGTACTTC
-	TRBJ2-5	TRBV30	-	CAWTKSETQYF	TGTGCCTGGACTAAATCGGAGACCCAGTACTTC
-	TRBJ1-5	TRBV19	TRBD1	CASSLDRGPNQPQHF	TGTGCCAGTTCCCTCGACAGGGGACCTAATCAGCCCCAGCATTTT
once	TRBJ1-2	TRBV6-5	-	CASRAAGDIFYGYTF	TGTGCCAGCAGGGCCGCAGGAGACATATTCTATGGCTACACCTTC
-	TRBJ1-5	TRBV9	-	CASSEHGLGNQPQHF	TGTGCCAGCAGTGAACATGGTCTGGGCAATCAGCCCCAGCATTTT
-	TRBJ1-6	TRBV20-1	-	CSARGRKNSPLHF	TGCAGTGCTAGGGGCAGGAAAAATTCACCCCTCCACTTT
-	TRBJ2-7	TRBV20-1	-	CSAAPTGRSPYEQYF	TGCAGTGCTGCCCCGACAGGTCGGTCCCCCTACGAGCAGTACTTC
-	TRBJ2-1	TRBV19	TRBD1	CASSMFQGARNEQFF	TGTGCCAGTAGTATGTTCCAGGGGGCGCGGAATGAGCAGTTCTTC
-	TRBJ1-1	TRBV12-3/TRBV12-4	-	CASRLTGSRTEAFF	TGTGCCAGCAGGCTAACAGGGTCTAGGACTGAAGCTTTCTTT
-	TRBJ1-2	TRBV7-9	-	CASSLAWLDGYTF	TGTGCCAGCAGCTTAGCGTGGTTGGACGGCTACACCTTC
-	TRBJ2-7	TRBV4-2	-	CASSQGRGLHEQYF	TGTGCCAGCAGCCAAGGTAGGGGATTACACGAGCAGTACTTC
-	TRBJ2-2	TRBV3-1	TRBD2	CASSQDAGGPDTGELFF	TGTGCCAGCAGCCAAGATGCGGGGGGGCCGGACACCGGGGAGCTGTTTTTT
once	TRBJ1-2	TRBV30	-	CALDPMTYGYTF	TGTGCCTTGGACCCGATGACTTATGGCTACACCTTC
-	TRBJ2-7	TRBV11-1	TRBD1	CASSVTGVYEQYF	TGTGCCAGCAGCGTGACAGGGGTGTACGAGCAGTACTTC
-	TRBJ1-5	TRBV7-9	-	CASSLGAANQPQHF	TGTGCCAGCAGCTTAGGGGCAGCAAATCAGCCCCAGCATTTT
-	TRBJ2-6	TRBV5-1	-	CASSLSTGANVLTF	TGCGCCAGCAGCTTGTCGACTGGGGCCAACGTCCTGACTTTC
-	TRBJ2-1	TRBV30	-	CAWSGAGPAYNEQFF	TGTGCCTGGAGTGGGGCAGGCCCAGCCTACAATGAGCAGTTCTTC
-	TRBJ1-1	TRBV20-1	-	CSARRELNTEAFF	TGCAGTGCTAGAAGGGAACTGAACACTGAAGCTTTCTTT
-	TRBJ1-2	TRBV12-5	-	CASGWLPGRDENDRGYTF	TGTGCTAGTGGTTGGCTCCCCGGTAGGGACGAGAACGATCGTGGCTACACCTTC
-	TRBJ1-1	TRBV20-1	-	CSAPLTGGWNTEAFF	TGCAGTGCGCCCCTTACCGGGGGATGGAACACTGAAGCTTTCTTT
-	TRBJ1-1	TRBV18	-	CASSPQRGADTEAFF	TGTGCCAGCTCACCCCAAAGGGGGGCGGACACTGAAGCTTTCTTT
-	TRBJ2-5	TRBV30	-	CAWTPMGFRQETQYF	TGTGCCTGGACCCCAATGGGGTTTAGGCAAGAGACCCAGTACTTC
once	TRBJ2-3	TRBV30	-	CAWSAGTIDTQYF	TGTGCCTGGAGTGCGGGGACCATTGATACGCAGTATTTT
-	TRBJ1-1	TRBV2	-	CASSEARVDTEAFF	TGTGCCAGCAGTGAAGCGCGGGTGGACACTGAAGCTTTCTTT
-	TRBJ2-7	TRBV20-1	TRBD1	CSAGTVRRYEQYF	TGCAGTGCTGGGACAGTCCGTCGCTACGAGCAGTACTTC
-	TRBJ2-1	TRBV28	TRBD1	CASRITGGNEQFF	TGTGCCAGCAGAATAACAGGGGGTAATGAGCAGTTCTTC
-	TRBJ1-5	TRBV20-1	TRBD1	CSARGWTGLSNQPQHF	TGCAGTGCTAGAGGGTGGACAGGACTTAGCAATCAGCCCCAGCATTTT
-	TRBJ1-6	TRBV6-6	TRBD1	CASSYDRTGENSPLHF	TGTGCCAGCAGTTATGACAGGACAGGGGAAAATTCACCCCTCCACTTT
-	TRBJ2-7	TRBV10-3	-	CAISEGSINYEQYF	TGTGCCATCAGTGAGGGGAGCATTAACTACGAGCAGTACTTC
-	TRBJ2-4	TRBV5-4	TRBD2	CASSTGTSGGAENIQYF	TGTGCCAGCAGCACTGGGACTAGCGGGGGGGCCGAAAACATTCAGTACTTC
-	TRBJ1-2	TRBV20-1	TRBD1	CSARPTGFGYTF	TGCAGTGCTAGACCGACAGGGTTTGGCTACACCTTC
-	TRBJ2-7	TRBV15	-	CATSRVGNGYEQYF	TGTGCCACCAGCAGAGTAGGTAACGGGTACGAGCAGTACTTC